The following is a TCR beta chain sequence with its context. The data were obtained in a study of blood T cell repertoires in COVID-19. Study as a whole: Samples representing acute and convalescent COVID-19 were sourced from the United States, Italy and Spain. T cells, B-cell-depleted T cells, or PBMCs supplied cDNA or gDNA.

Trimming cost V 4 bases and J 8 bases, with 16 bases left between them. The germline CDR1 and CDR2 sequences are SGHTA and FQGNSA. CDR3 length equals 14 residues. Produced via immunoSEQ multiplex PCR; TCRdb's table is partial and in-frame only. Of under 400,000 clones listed, around 87% are singletons. The sample taken for sequencing was peripheral blood. The receptor's source is a woman aged 25 to 39 with COVID-19, enrolled during active disease. V and J are TRBV7-2 and TRBJ2-3; TRBD2 is a possible D gene (5 bases). The CDR3 loop reads CASSSDSGLGTQYF. The CDR3 DNA reads as TGTGCCAGCAGCTCGGACTCCGGGCTTGGTACGCAGTATTTT.